This T cell receptor beta chain was identified in a study of metastatic and nonmetastatic thyroid tumors. Study in general: Repertoire comparisons spanned blood and tumor or nodule tissue from malignant and benign thyroid patients.

This clone has at least ten counts. The entire patient cohort was treatment-naive prior to thyroid surgery. This CDR3 is built from 15 residues. Germline V gene sequence: CDR1 SGDLS, CDR2 YYNGEE. Between the trimmed V and J ends, which lost 3 bases and 0 bases, there was a span of 12 bases. Per the study methods: Using the CDR3 differences seen across clinicopathological groups, the authors built a distant-metastasis classifier for papillary thyroid cancer, which was meant to discriminate distant-metastatic patients. TCRdb re-clonotyped the PCR reads through MiXCR. TCRdb, not the original authors, processed these V and J calls. The data hold 49,000 or so clones, with around 25% observed a single time.

The rearrangement links TRBV9 to TRBJ1-1; D perhaps matches TRBD1 (5 bases). The source material was blood. This receptor was taken from a male donor with papillary thyroid cancer or a benign thyroid nodule (not recorded which). Some clones in this sample may be carry-over from other donors' samples. The CDR3 sequence: CASSAGQAVNTEAFF. For the CDR3, the DNA is TGTGCCAGCAGCGCGGGGCAGGCCGTGAACACTGAAGCTTTCTTT.